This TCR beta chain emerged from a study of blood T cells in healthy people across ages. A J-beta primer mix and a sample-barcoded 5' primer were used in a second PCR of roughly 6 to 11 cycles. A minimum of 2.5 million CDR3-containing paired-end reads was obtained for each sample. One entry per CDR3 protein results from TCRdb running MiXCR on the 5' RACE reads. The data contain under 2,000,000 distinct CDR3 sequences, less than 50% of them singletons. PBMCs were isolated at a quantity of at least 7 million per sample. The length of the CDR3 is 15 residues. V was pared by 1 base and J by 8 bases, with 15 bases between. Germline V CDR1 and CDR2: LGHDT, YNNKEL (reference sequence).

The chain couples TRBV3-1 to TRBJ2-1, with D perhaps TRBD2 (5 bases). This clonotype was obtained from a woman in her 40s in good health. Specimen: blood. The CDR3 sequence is CASSQVPFGVYEQFF. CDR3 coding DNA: TGTGCCAGCAGCCAAGTGCCTTTCGGGGTGTATGAGCAGTTCTTC.